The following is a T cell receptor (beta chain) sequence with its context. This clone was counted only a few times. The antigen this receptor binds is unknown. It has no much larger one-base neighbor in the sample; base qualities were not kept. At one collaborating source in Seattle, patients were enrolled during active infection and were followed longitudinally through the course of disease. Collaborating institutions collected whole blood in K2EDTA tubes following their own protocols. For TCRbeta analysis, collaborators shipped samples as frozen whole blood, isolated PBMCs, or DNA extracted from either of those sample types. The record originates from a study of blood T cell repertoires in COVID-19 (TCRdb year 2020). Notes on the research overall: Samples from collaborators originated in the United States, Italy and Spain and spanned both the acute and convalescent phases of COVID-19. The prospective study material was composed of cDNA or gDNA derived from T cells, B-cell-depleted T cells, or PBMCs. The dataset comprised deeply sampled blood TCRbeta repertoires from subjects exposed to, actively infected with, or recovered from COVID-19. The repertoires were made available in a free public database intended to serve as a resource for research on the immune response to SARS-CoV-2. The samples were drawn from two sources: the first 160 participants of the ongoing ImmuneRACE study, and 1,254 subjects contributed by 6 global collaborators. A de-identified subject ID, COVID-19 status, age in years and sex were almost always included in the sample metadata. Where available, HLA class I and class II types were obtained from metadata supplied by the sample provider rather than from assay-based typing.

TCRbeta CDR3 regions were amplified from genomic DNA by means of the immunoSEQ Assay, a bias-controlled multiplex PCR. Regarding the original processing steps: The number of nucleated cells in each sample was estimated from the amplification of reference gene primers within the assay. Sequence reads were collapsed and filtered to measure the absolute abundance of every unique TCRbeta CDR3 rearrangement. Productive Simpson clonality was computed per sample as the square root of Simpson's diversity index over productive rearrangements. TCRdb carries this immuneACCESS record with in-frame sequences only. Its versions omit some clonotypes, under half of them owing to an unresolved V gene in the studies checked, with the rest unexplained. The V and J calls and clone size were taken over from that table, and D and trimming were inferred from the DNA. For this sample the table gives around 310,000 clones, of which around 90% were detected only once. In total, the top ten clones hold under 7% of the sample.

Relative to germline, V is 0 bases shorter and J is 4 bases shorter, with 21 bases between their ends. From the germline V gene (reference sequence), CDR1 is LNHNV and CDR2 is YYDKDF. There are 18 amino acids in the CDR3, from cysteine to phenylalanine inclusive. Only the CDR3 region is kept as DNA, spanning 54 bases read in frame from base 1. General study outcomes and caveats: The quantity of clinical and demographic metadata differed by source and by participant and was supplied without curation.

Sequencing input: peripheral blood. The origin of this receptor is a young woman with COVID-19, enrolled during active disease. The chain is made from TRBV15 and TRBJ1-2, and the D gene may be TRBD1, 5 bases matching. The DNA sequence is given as TGTGCCACCAGCAGAGATGAGGGTATGGCAGGGAGGACCTATGGCTACACCTTC. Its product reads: CATSRDEGMAGRTYGYTF.